The clone carrying this T cell receptor (beta chain) was observed many times. Its antigen is currently unknown. This entry is derived from a study of T cells in Graves' hyperthyroidism and ophthalmopathy. V shed 1 base, J shed 6 bases, and the junction held 1 base outside the gene matches. There are 13 residues in the CDR3. The germline CDR1 and CDR2 sequences are DFQATT and SNEGSKA (reference sequence). Points from the study as a whole: Among clonotypes expanded in thyroid above 0.001, most were also found in blood.

A lack of ophthalmopathy progression within 18 months defined stable Graves' hyperthyroidism. The hyperthyroidism patients had all been newly diagnosed, and their disease duration was under 2 months. Their ages ranged from 18 to 65 years. RNA transcripts provided the source from which TCR beta CDR3 regions were amplified. A set of HTBI primers served as the primers for a first-round RT-PCR of the TCR CDR3. From the multiplex PCR reads, TCRdb called clonotypes with MiXCR, one entry per CDR3 protein. Among approximately 640,000 distinct CDR3 sequences listed, about 18% were seen once. The TCR comes from a man aged 50 or older with Graves' hyperthyroidism. The sequenced sample consisted of blood. V is TRBV20-1 and J is TRBJ2-1, with TRBD1 matching 9 bases. The CDR3 spells CSARVQGANEQFF. The CDR3 DNA follows: TGCAGTGCTAGAGTACAGGGGGCCAATGAGCAGTTCTTC.